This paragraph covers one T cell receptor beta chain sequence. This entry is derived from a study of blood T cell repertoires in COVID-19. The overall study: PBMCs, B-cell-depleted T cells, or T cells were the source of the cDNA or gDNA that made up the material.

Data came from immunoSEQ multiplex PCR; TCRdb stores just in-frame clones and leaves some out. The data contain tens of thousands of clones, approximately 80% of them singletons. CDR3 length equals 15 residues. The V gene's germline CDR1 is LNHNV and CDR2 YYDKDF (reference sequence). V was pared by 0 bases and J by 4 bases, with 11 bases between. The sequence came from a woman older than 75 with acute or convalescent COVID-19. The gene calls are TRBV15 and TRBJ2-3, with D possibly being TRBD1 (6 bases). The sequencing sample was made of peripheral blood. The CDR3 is CATSRETGLPDTQYF. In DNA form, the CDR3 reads TGTGCCACCAGCAGAGAAACAGGGCTTCCAGATACGCAGTATTTT.